This TCR beta chain is drawn from a study of prognosis after radiotherapy for stage I lung cancer. At least ten counts were recorded for this clonotype. The antigen is unknown. The CDR3 carries no conserved terminal phenylalanine or tryptophan, so it likely arises from a read error. No DNA is shown, since the ends of the CDR3 on it are uncertain; the CDR3 is the one TCRdb lists. Study outcomes and limitations: Patients who went on to get distant metastases had lower Shannon entropy after stereotactic body radiation therapy.

Researchers used two-round multiplex PCR to amplify TCR beta CDR3 starting from genomic DNA. Individual primers that were specific to each TRBV and TRBJ gene served in first-round PCR. TCRdb reprocessed the multiplex PCR reads with MiXCR, giving one entry per CDR3 protein. The repertoire holds tens of thousands of distinct CDR3 sequences, over 30% seen once, with about 8.3% in the top ten. The CDR3 has 10 amino acids, counting both end residues. Per germline, CDR1 SGHNT and CDR2 YENEEA. The chain joins TRBV11-3 to TRBJ1-2; the table's TRBD1 call for D was not verified on the DNA. The source is a donor of 50 years or more with non-small cell lung cancer. The sequencing here drew on PBMCs, taken before or after stereotactic body radiation therapy (not recorded which). The CDR3 reads CASSLDERGR.